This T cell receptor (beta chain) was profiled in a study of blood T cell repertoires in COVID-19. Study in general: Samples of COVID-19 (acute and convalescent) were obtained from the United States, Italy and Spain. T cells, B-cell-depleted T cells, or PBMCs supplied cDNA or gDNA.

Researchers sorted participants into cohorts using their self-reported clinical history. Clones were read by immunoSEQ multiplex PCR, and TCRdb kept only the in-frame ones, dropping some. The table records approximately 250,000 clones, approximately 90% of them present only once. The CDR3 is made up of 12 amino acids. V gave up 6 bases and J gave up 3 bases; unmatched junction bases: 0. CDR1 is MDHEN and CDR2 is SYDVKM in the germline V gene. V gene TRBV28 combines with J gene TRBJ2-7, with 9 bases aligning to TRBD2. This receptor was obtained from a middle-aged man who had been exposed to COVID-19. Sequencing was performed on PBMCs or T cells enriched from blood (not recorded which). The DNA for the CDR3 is TGTGCCAGCAGACTAGCGGGCTACGAGCAGTACTTC. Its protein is CASRLAGYEQYF. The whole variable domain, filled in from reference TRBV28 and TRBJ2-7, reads DVKVTQSSRYLVKRTGEKVFLECVQDMDHENMFWYRQDPGLGLRLIYFSYDVKMKEKGDIPEGYSVSREKKERFSLILESASTNQTSMYLCASRLAGYEQYFGPGTRLTVT.